These 30 T cell receptor beta chains were all obtained from the same sample, sequenced in a study of graft-versus-host responses after intestinal transplantation. Data came from immunoSEQ multiplex PCR; TCRdb stores just in-frame clones and leaves some out. The sample consists of thousands of clones, 92% of them appearing once. Sequencing used PBMCs, obtained 30 to 32 days after intestinal transplant. The receptors here all came from a human patient who received an intestinal transplant, so some T cells may come from the graft donor.

This CDR3 is CASSPRWGRTGELFF. The CDR3 bases are TGTGCCAGCAGCCCCCGGTGGGGGCGAACCGGGGAGCTGTTTTTT. J is TRBJ2-2 and V is TRBV7-9, with D perhaps TRBD1 (6 bases). The length of the CDR3 is 15 residues. In germline, CDR1 is SEHNR, CDR2 FQNEAQ (reference sequence). The V end lost 5 bases, the J end lost 5 bases, and 15 bases lay between the germline ends.

This clone has just one count. V and J are TRBV18 and TRBJ2-1, with 9 positions matching TRBD2. Trimming cost V 4 bases and J 6 bases; bases outside gene matches: 16. CDR3 size: 18 residues. Germline CDR1 KGHSH, CDR2 LQKENI. Written as DNA, the CDR3 is TGTGCCAGCTCACTAACCTGGTCCCCTGCGGGGGGGAGCAATGAGCAGTTCTTC. Translating gives CASSLTWSPAGGSNEQFF.

The CDR3 DNA sequence: TGCGCCAGCAGCCAAGTAAGGGGGCCCCTCTACGAGCAGTACTTC. This translates into CASSQVRGPLYEQYF. The rearrangement links TRBV4-1 to TRBJ2-7; 7 bases fit TRBD1. The CDR3 has 15 residues. CDR1 and CDR2 (germline): MGHRA, YSYEKL. After removal of 1 base from V and 3 bases from J, the junction contained 6 bases not matched to a gene.

The gene calls are TRBV7-9 and TRBJ1-4; D ambiguous. Trimming took off 4 bases at V and 2 bases at J, with 11 bases between the two ends. The CDR3 is made up of 15 amino acids. The V gene's germline CDR1 is SEHNR and CDR2 FQNEAQ (reference sequence). This CDR3 reads CASSSPGRTNEKLFF. CDR3 sequence (DNA): TGTGCCAGCAGCTCCCCGGGGAGGACTAATGAAAAACTGTTTTTT.

The table lists this clone with a few counts. V and J are TRBV19 and TRBJ1-1; possibly TRBD1 for D (6 bases). This CDR3 has 14 amino acids. V was trimmed by 5 bases and J by 1 base, leaving 11 bases between them. Germline CDR1 reads LNHDA; CDR2 reads SQIVND (reference sequence). The CDR3 loop reads CASSPGTPNTEAFF. CDR3 nucleotides: TGTGCCAGTAGTCCGGGGACACCGAACACTGAAGCTTTCTTT.

This clone was seen once. The chain employs TRBV21-1 and TRBJ2-2; whether TRBD1, the table's D call, matches the DNA was not checked. TRBV21-1 is a known pseudogene. The CDR3 contains 15 residues. In DNA form, the CDR3 reads TGTGCCAGCAGCATCCCCAACAGGGACACCGGGGAGCTGTTTTTT. This translates into CASSIPNRDTGELFF.

The chain combines TRBV4-1 with TRBJ1-2; TRBD1 matches at 11 bases. The germline gives CDR1 MGHRA, CDR2 YSYEKL. The CDR3 contains 16 residues. V shed 3 bases, J shed 5 bases, and the junction held 8 bases outside the gene matches. DNA of the CDR3: TGCGCCAGCAGCCAGGGACCCGGGACAGGGGGGTATGGCTACACCTTC. As protein: CASSQGPGTGGYGYTF.

V gene TRBV30 combines with J gene TRBJ1-1; D call uncertain. This CDR3 is built from 15 residues. Germline assignment: CDR1 GTSNPN and CDR2 SVGIG (reference sequence). Trimming took off 3 bases at V and 2 bases at J, with 16 bases between the two ends. The CDR3 nucleotides read TGTGCCTGGAGGCCATTTAATACGTTAAACACTGAAGCTTTCTTT. The encoded protein is CAWRPFNTLNTEAFF.

The V and J genes are TRBV4-1 and TRBJ1-1, with D unclear. The CDR3 totals 13 residues. The V end lost 3 bases, the J end lost 8 bases, and 13 bases lay between the germline ends. The germline CDR1 and CDR2 sequences are MGHRA and YSYEKL. Here the CDR3 DNA reads TGCGCCAGCAGCCATTCTTCTCGAGCAGAAGCTTTCTTT. It specifies CASSHSSRAEAFF.

The rearrangement uses TRBV12-5 and TRBJ1-3, with D perhaps TRBD1 (5 bases). The CDR3 extends over 15 amino acids. Germline lookup yields CDR1 LGHNT and CDR2 FRNRAP. Trimming took off 5 bases at V and 0 bases at J, with 11 bases between the two ends. The CDR3 bases are TGTGCTAGTGGTCCGGGGGAGGGCTCTGGAAACACCATATATTTT. It codes for CASGPGEGSGNTIYF.

The chain joins TRBV19 to TRBJ2-1, with TRBD2 identical over 10 bases. Germline loops: CDR1 LNHDA, CDR2 SQIVND (reference sequence). V lost 0 bases to trimming and J lost 0 bases; unmatched junction nucleotides: 5. This CDR3 region has 18 residues. This chain's CDR3 is CASSIDSLAGSSYNEQFF. In nucleotides, the CDR3 is TGTGCCAGTAGTATAGATTCACTAGCGGGGAGCTCCTACAATGAGCAGTTCTTC.

The chain recombines TRBV5-4 with TRBJ1-6; TRBD1 is a possible D gene (5 bases). Germline V gives CDR1 SGHNT, CDR2 YYREEE (reference sequence). This CDR3 contains 17 residues. V dropped 4 bases and J dropped 5 bases, with 19 bases sitting between them. Here the CDR3 DNA reads TGTGCCAGCAGCCTATTCCCCAGGGACGTGGATAATTCACCCCTCCACTTT. It is translated as CASSLFPRDVDNSPLHF. Looking up the rest from reference TRBV5-4 and TRBJ1-6 gives the full variable domain: ETGVTQSPTHLIKTRGQQVTLRCSSQSGHNTVSWYQQALGQGPQFIFQYYREEENGRGNFPPRFSGLQFPNYSSELNVNALELDDSALYLCASSLFPRDVDNSPLHFGNGTRLTVT.

The rearrangement joins TRBV14 to TRBJ2-7; D is unresolved. CDR1 is SGHDN, CDR2 FVKESK, per germline. V lost 0 bases, J lost 7 bases, and 10 bases lay in between. There are 13 residues in the CDR3. DNA for the CDR3: TGTGCCAGCAGCCAAGATCCTTCGAGGGAGCAGTACTTC. The encoded protein is CASSQDPSREQYF.

This chain joins TRBV27 and TRBJ2-5, with D tentatively TRBD1 (5 bases). The CDR3 totals 16 residues. Deletions cut 2 bases from V and 4 bases from J, with 17 bases between. Germline loops: CDR1 MNHEY, CDR2 SMNVEV (reference sequence). The CDR3 region has the DNA TGTGCCAGCAGTTTAAAAGGCTGGCTAGGGGCAGAGACCCAGTACTTC. Amino acids: CASSLKGWLGAETQYF.

V and J are TRBV6-6 and TRBJ2-3; weak D call: TRBD2 (5 bases). Per germline, CDR1 MNHNY and CDR2 SVGAGI (reference sequence). Trimming left V 6 bases short and J 2 bases short, with 15 bases between. CDR3 length: 15 amino acids. The DNA for the CDR3 is TGTGCCAGCAGCCTACTCCGGGGAGACACAGATACGCAGTATTTT. Its protein is CASSLLRGDTDTQYF.

This rearrangement joins TRBV27 to TRBJ2-1; TRBD2 aligns across 7 bases. Germline values: CDR1 MNHEY, CDR2 SMNVEV (reference sequence). Unmatched junction bases numbered 15, after V lost 0 bases and J lost 10 bases. The CDR3 has 17 residues. The CDR3 loop is CASSLSEVAGLRGEQFF. CDR3 nucleotide sequence: TGTGCCAGCAGTTTATCGGAGGTAGCGGGTCTCCGAGGGGAGCAGTTCTTC.

The CDR3 coding sequence is TGTGCCATCAGGCCGGGACGGAGCTCCTACGAGCAGTACTTC. Translating gives CAIRPGRSSYEQYF. The chain recombines TRBV10-3 with TRBJ2-7; D possibly matches TRBD1 or TRBD2 (5 bases each). Per the germline V gene, CDR1 is ENHRY and CDR2 is SYGVKD. This CDR3 spans 14 amino acids. With 6 bases removed from V and 0 bases from J, the gap between germline ends came to 12 bases.

The chain joins TRBV6-5 to TRBJ1-1; D is undetermined. Germline-derived CDR1 and CDR2 are MNHEY and SVGAGI. V lost 2 bases and J lost 4, with 2 bases in between. The CDR3 is 11 amino acids. The CDR3 region is CASSYPTEAFF. CDR3 nucleotide sequence: TGTGCCAGCAGTTACCCCACTGAAGCTTTCTTT.

The V call is TRBV27, the J call TRBJ1-6; TRBD1 agrees at 10 bases. Germline CDR1 is MNHEY and CDR2 is SMNVEV (reference sequence). Losses at the gene ends were 6 bases for V and 8 bases for J; bases not matched to a gene: 7. This CDR3 has 15 amino acids. The CDR3: CASRTGGAYDSPLHF. CDR3 nucleotides: TGTGCCAGCAGGACAGGGGGCGCGTACGATTCACCCCTCCACTTT.

The chain is built from TRBV4-1 and TRBJ2-2; D not resolved. V lost 4 bases, J lost 7 bases, and 16 bases lay in between. The CDR3 has 15 amino acids. Germline CDR1 and CDR2: MGHRA and YSYEKL. As DNA, the CDR3 is TGCGCCAGCAGCCCCCCCGTGTCGGTAGGCGGGGAGCTGTTTTTT. It specifies CASSPPVSVGGELFF.

The chain recombines TRBV7-8 with TRBJ1-5; 9 nucleotides line up with TRBD1. V was pared by 5 bases and J by 6 bases, with 11 bases of the junction left unmatched. The CDR3 extends over 16 amino acids. Per the germline V gene, CDR1 is SGHVS and CDR2 is FQNEAQ. The CDR3 DNA sequence: TGTGCCAGCAGCCTCCGTGGGACAGGGTGGGGTCAGCCCCAGCATTTT. It encodes CASSLRGTGWGQPQHF.

The chain links TRBV4-2 to TRBJ2-1; D may be TRBD2 (6 bases). V was cut by 8 bases and J by 8 bases, with 7 bases left in between. The CDR3 consists of 10 residues. Germline V gene sequence: CDR1 LGHNA, CDR2 YNFKEQ. The CDR3 here is CASGGHEQFF. CDR3 nucleotides: TGTGCCAGCGGAGGGCATGAGCAGTTCTTC.

The chain is built from TRBV2 and TRBJ1-5; D ambiguous. This CDR3 contains 16 residues. V shed 5 bases and J shed 0 bases, with 14 bases lying between them. CDR1 SNHLY and CDR2 FYNNEI come from the germline V gene. CDR3 in amino acids: CASSPDVGNSNQPQHF. The CDR3 bases are TGTGCCAGCAGTCCTGACGTGGGTAATAGCAATCAGCCCCAGCATTTT.

The chain links TRBV10-3 to TRBJ2-1; 7 bases are a match to TRBD1. Germline V CDR1 and CDR2: ENHRY, SYGVKD. J gave up 3 bases and V 10 bases, and 12 bases lay outside the gene matches. CDR3 length: 15 residues. The chain's CDR3 is CATNTGTEIYNEQFF. DNA for the CDR3: TGTGCCACCAACACCGGGACAGAAATCTACAATGAGCAGTTCTTC.

The chain employs TRBV7-8 and TRBJ2-2, with a possible D match to TRBD1 (6 bases). The V and J ends lost 4 bases and 0 bases respectively, with 9 bases between them. The CDR3 spans 15 residues. Looked up from germline, CDR1 is SGHVS and CDR2 is FQNEAQ. The chain's CDR3 is CASSSRGANTGELFF. The CDR3 DNA is TGTGCCAGCAGCTCCAGGGGCGCGAACACCGGGGAGCTGTTTTTT. The full variable domain, with the rest looked up from reference TRBV7-8 and TRBJ2-2, is GAGVSQSPRYKVAKRGQDVALRCDPISGHVSLFWYQQALGQGPEFLTYFQNEAQLDKSGLPSDRFFAERPEGSVSTLKIQRTQQEDSAVYLCASSSRGANTGELFFGEGSRLTVL.

V is TRBV2 and J is TRBJ1-2; TRBD1 might be the D (6 bases). The CDR3 length is 15 residues. From germline, CDR1 is SNHLY and CDR2 FYNNEI. V was clipped by 5 bases and J by 4 bases, with 17 bases between them. CDR3: CASSQGTAFGYGYTF. The CDR3 DNA follows: TGTGCCAGCAGTCAGGGGACCGCCTTCGGCTATGGCTACACCTTC.

The chain joins TRBV11-2 to TRBJ2-7; D possibly corresponds to TRBD2 (7 bases). The CDR3 contains 14 residues. V was trimmed by 5 bases and J by 4 bases, leaving 15 bases between them. Germline V gene data show CDR1 as SGHAT and CDR2 as FQNNGV. The DNA for the CDR3 is TGTGCCAGCAGCCGAGACGGGGGGCGTTACGAGCAGTACTTC. It codes for CASSRDGGRYEQYF.

The chain combines TRBV5-1 with TRBJ1-1, with a weak D call TRBD1 (5 bases). Germline-derived CDR1 and CDR2 are SGHRS and YFSETQ. The CDR3 totals 15 residues. The V and J ends lost 4 bases and 1 base respectively, with 14 bases between them. This CDR3 is CASSPTTVTNTEAFF. The CDR3 DNA sequence: TGCGCCAGCAGCCCGACGACAGTGACGAACACTGAAGCTTTCTTT.

The V gene is TRBV30, the J gene TRBJ1-1; 8 bases are shared with TRBD1. Germline V gives CDR1 GTSNPN, CDR2 SVGIG (reference sequence). V was pared by 0 bases and J by 5 bases, with 5 bases of the junction left unmatched. The length of the CDR3 is 14 residues. This CDR3 reads CAWSVTRGLTEAFF. CDR3 nucleotide sequence: TGTGCCTGGAGTGTGACCAGGGGGCTTACTGAAGCTTTCTTT.

This rearrangement joins TRBV7-9 to TRBJ1-1; D is unresolved. The length of the CDR3 is 13 residues. CDR1 SEHNR and CDR2 FQNEAQ come from the germline V gene (reference sequence). V was cut by 2 bases and J by 1 base, with 5 bases left in between. The CDR3, as DNA: TGTGCCAGCAGCTTACAAGGGAACACTGAAGCTTTCTTT. Protein product: CASSLQGNTEAFF.